Below, 9 T cell receptor beta chains from the same sample are listed, as sequenced in a study of OX40 agonist ivuxolimab in advanced cancers. The data were produced by immunoSEQ multiplex PCR, yet TCRdb's version contains in-frame clones alone and is incomplete. The sample holds roughly 70,000 clones, 87% seen once. Sequencing used CD4+ or CD8+ T cells sorted from blood, obtained in a trial of the OX40 agonist ivuxolimab. The receptors shown here come from an adult with an advanced solid tumor such as melanoma, head and neck, liver or kidney cancer.

V usage is TRBV7-2 and J usage is TRBJ2-5, with 10 bases lining up with TRBD2. The germline CDR1 and CDR2 sequences are SGHTA and FQGNSA. The ends lost 1 base at V and 11 bases at J; junction bases unmatched: 10. CDR3 length: 15 residues. The chain's CDR3 is CASSLVGPAGGEQYF. Here the CDR3 DNA reads TGTGCCAGCAGCTTAGTCGGTCCAGCGGGAGGGGAGCAGTACTTC. Full variable domain (outside the CDR3, taken from reference TRBV7-2 and TRBJ2-5): GAGVSQSPSNKVTEKGKDVELRCDPISGHTALYWYRQSLGQGLEFLIYFQGNSAPDKSGLPSDRFSAERTGGSVSTLTIQRTQQEDSAVYLCASSLVGPAGGEQYFGPGTRLLVL.

This chain's CDR3 is CASSPLSYEQYF. The CDR3 nucleotides are TGTGCCAGCAGTCCCCTGTCCTACGAGCAGTACTTC. The rearrangement uses TRBV2 and TRBJ2-7; D not resolved. V gave up 5 bases and J gave up 1 base, with 6 bases separating them. This CDR3 comprises 12 residues. CDR1 and CDR2 from the germline V gene are SNHLY and FYNNEI.

The CDR3 DNA follows: TGTGCCAGCAGTGACAGGGGGGCTGGCCCTGGCTACACCTTC. This encodes CASSDRGAGPGYTF. The chain is built from TRBV6-5 and TRBJ1-2; 9 positions match TRBD1. The V gene's germline CDR1 is MNHEY and CDR2 SVGAGI. V was pared by 5 bases and J by 7 bases, with 8 bases of the junction left unmatched. The CDR3 loop spans 14 amino acids.

This chain links TRBV5-4 with TRBJ2-7; perhaps TRBD1 as D (6 bases). V was shortened by 5 bases and J by 2 bases, with 14 bases between the two germline ends. This CDR3 comprises 14 residues. Looked up from germline, CDR1 is SGHNT and CDR2 is YYREEE (reference sequence). CDR3 DNA: TGTGCCAGCAGACCTGACAGGAGCGCCTACGAGCAGTACTTC. As protein: CASRPDRSAYEQYF.

V is TRBV7-2 and J is TRBJ2-7; 7 bases agree with TRBD2. In germline, CDR1 is SGHTA, CDR2 FQGNSA. Unmatched junction bases numbered 7, after V lost 3 bases and J lost 5 bases. The CDR3 extends over 14 amino acids. CDR3: CASSLGAGNNEQYF. The DNA for the CDR3 is TGTGCCAGCAGCTTGGGAGCGGGAAACAACGAGCAGTACTTC.

The rearrangement joins TRBV6-5 to TRBJ1-1; 12 bases align to TRBD1. The CDR3 runs to 15 residues. Germline V CDR1 and CDR2: MNHEY, SVGAGI. V lost 5 bases to trimming and J lost 5 bases; unmatched junction nucleotides: 6. DNA of the CDR3: TGTGCCAGCAGTCACCGGGACAGGGGGCTTACTGAAGCTTTCTTT. Its protein product is CASSHRDRGLTEAFF.

The rearrangement uses TRBV2 and TRBJ2-7; TRBD2 might be the D (6 bases). In germline, CDR1 is SNHLY, CDR2 FYNNEI. The V and J ends lost 6 bases and 3 bases respectively, with 12 bases between them. The CDR3 is 13 amino acids. CDR3 sequence reads: CASSATGGYEQYF. The CDR3 DNA follows: TGTGCCAGCAGCGCCACCGGGGGCTACGAGCAGTACTTC.

V is TRBV9 and J is TRBJ1-1; 10 bases fit TRBD1. CDR3 length: 17 amino acids. The germline V gene has CDR1 SGDLS and CDR2 YYNGEE. V dropped 6 bases and J dropped 0; count of bases not matched to a gene: 11. The DNA of the CDR3 is TGTGCCAGCAACCCGGGACAGGGGACAGTCATGAACACTGAAGCTTTCTTT. This translates into CASNPGQGTVMNTEAFF.

The chain has TRBV28 and TRBJ2-3, with D unresolved. The CDR3 has 13 residues. Germline V lookup: CDR1 MDHEN, CDR2 SYDVKM. Trimming stripped 4 bases from V and 0 bases from J, with 5 bases between. CDR3: CASSSGSTDTQYF. The DNA of the CDR3 is TGTGCCAGCAGTTCCGGTAGCACAGATACGCAGTATTTT.